These 27 T cell receptor beta chains were sequenced from one sample in a study of beta chain features in type 1 diabetes. Regarding the study as a whole: Shorter TCRB CDR3s, moderately but significantly so, marked every one of the four CD4+ subsets in Type 1 diabetes patients.

Antigen specificity for these receptors is unknown. Reverse transcription of all isolated RNA meant that expressed TCRB transcripts were sequenced. The protocol was immunoSEQ multiplex PCR, while the TCRdb copy is restricted to in-frame clones and leaves out a portion. The sample has 95,000 to 150,000 clones, less than 20% seen once. Sequences were obtained from central memory CD4+ T cells from blood. The receptor source for this set is a young man with type 1 diabetes.

The gene calls are TRBV7-8 and TRBJ2-5; TRBD2 is a possible D gene (6 bases). The ends were cut back, 7 bases at V and 5 bases at J, with 20 bases in the middle. Per germline, CDR1 SGHVS and CDR2 FQNEAQ. The CDR3 is made up of 15 amino acids. CDR3: CASTLHRDFGETQYF. The CDR3 DNA reads TGTGCCAGCACTCTCCACCGGGACTTCGGGGAGACCCAGTACTTC.

This clone has a handful of counts. The genes are TRBV5-1 and TRBJ2-7; D may be TRBD1 or TRBD2 (5 bases each). Germline CDR1 SGHRS, CDR2 YFSETQ. Trimming pared 0 bases from V and 2 bases from J, leaving 12 bases between. The CDR3 sequence is 15 residues long. The chain's CDR3 is CASSLAGTQTYEQYF. The CDR3 DNA reads TGCGCCAGCAGCTTGGCCGGGACCCAGACCTACGAGCAGTACTTC.

The gene calls are TRBV28 and TRBJ1-2; D is undetermined. The germline V and J ends were trimmed by 10 bases and 4 bases, with 13 bases remaining between them. The length of the CDR3 is 12 residues. In germline, CDR1 is MDHEN, CDR2 SYDVKM. CDR3 in DNA: TGTGCCACCCTCCAAGGTCTCTATGGCTACACCTTC. Amino acids: CATLQGLYGYTF.

This clone was seen more than once but under ten times. The chain uses TRBV27 and TRBJ2-7; D call uncertain. Germline V gene data show CDR1 as MNHEY and CDR2 as SMNVEV (reference sequence). CDR3 length: 13 residues. V dropped 0 bases and J dropped 5 bases, with 8 bases sitting between them. In DNA, the CDR3 is TGTGCCAGCAGTTTATCGAGGAAAGACGAGCAGTACTTC. Translation: CASSLSRKDEQYF.

The genes are TRBV7-2 and TRBJ1-1; 7 positions match TRBD1. The CDR3 runs to 14 residues. The germline gives CDR1 SGHTA, CDR2 FQGNSA. The V gene end was trimmed by 3 bases and the J gene end by 0 bases; junction bases not matched to a gene: 1. CDR3: CASSLGQMNTEAFF. CDR3 sequence (DNA): TGTGCCAGCAGCTTGGGACAGATGAACACTGAAGCTTTCTTT.

This clone has only a few counts. DNA of the CDR3: TGCGCCAGCAGCTTGTTCGGATCAACAGATACGCAGTATTTT. Translating it yields CASSLFGSTDTQYF. V gene TRBV5-1 combines with J gene TRBJ2-3; D not certain. Germline-derived CDR1 and CDR2 are SGHRS and YFSETQ. This CDR3 contains 14 residues. Trimming pared 1 base from V and 3 bases from J, leaving 9 bases between.

Only a few counts were recorded for this clone. The chain joins TRBV9 to TRBJ2-3; 12 bases fit TRBD2. Germline trimming cut 5 bases from V and 0 bases from J; bases unmatched to any gene: 4. Germline-derived CDR1 and CDR2 are SGDLS and YYNGEE. The CDR3 has 16 amino acids. The DNA for the CDR3 is TGTGCCAGCAGAGCTGGACTAGCGGGGAGCACAGATACGCAGTATTTT. This encodes CASRAGLAGSTDTQYF.

This clone turned up a few times. The chain links TRBV4-2 to TRBJ2-5; 8 bases align to TRBD2. Germline V CDR1 and CDR2: LGHNA, YNFKEQ. The V segment lost 0 bases and the J segment 8 bases; nucleotides outside the gene matches: 11. This CDR3 is 16 amino acids long. The DNA for the CDR3 is TGTGCCAGCAGCCAAGATCCATCTAGCGGGTCCGCAACCCAGTACTTC. Protein sequence: CASSQDPSSGSATQYF.

In this sample, this clone turned up many times. The chain combines TRBV7-2 with TRBJ2-7; 7 bases match TRBD1. Unmatched junction bases numbered 12, after V lost 1 base and J lost 6 bases. Germline CDR1 reads SGHTA; CDR2 reads FQGNSA. The CDR3 extends over 16 amino acids. CDR3 in DNA: TGTGCCAGCAGCTTAGAGGTACGGGTAGGGGGCGCCGAGCAGTACTTC. Its protein is CASSLEVRVGGAEQYF.

The chain combines TRBV29-1 with TRBJ2-3, with D possibly matching TRBD2 (6 bases). CDR3 length: 12 residues. Trimming cost V 6 bases and J 7 bases, with 14 bases left between them. The germline gives CDR1 SQVTM, CDR2 ANQGSEA. The DNA of the CDR3 is TGCAGCGTGGGGGACTCCAGTTATACGCAGTATTTT. This encodes CSVGDSSYTQYF.

The sample holds a few counts of this clone. Other DNA sequences in the same sample also yield this CDR3. This chain joins TRBV7-2 and TRBJ2-5; no clear D gene. V was shortened by 5 bases and J by 4 bases, with 8 bases between the two germline ends. The CDR3 spans 12 residues. CDR1 is SGHTA, CDR2 FQGNSA, per germline. The chain's CDR3 is CASSPVRETQYF. The CDR3 DNA is TGTGCCAGCAGCCCCGTTCGAGAGACCCAGTACTTC.

J is TRBJ1-2 and V is TRBV5-6; no firm D call. The CDR3 is 14 amino acids. CDR1 and CDR2 from the germline V gene are SGHDT and YYEEEE. Trimming removed 2 bases at V and 1 base at J, with 9 bases between. The CDR3 protein is CASSFLRLNYGYTF. The CDR3 DNA reads TGTGCCAGCAGCTTCCTGCGGCTTAACTATGGCTACACCTTC. The whole variable domain, filled in from reference TRBV5-6 and TRBJ1-2, reads DAGVTQSPTHLIKTRGQQVTLRCSPKSGHDTVSWYQQALGQGPQFIFQYYEEEERQRGNFPDRFSGHQFPNYSSELNVNALLLGDSALYLCASSFLRLNYGYTFGSGTRLTVV.

This sequence joins TRBV4-2 and TRBJ2-3; 9 bases fit TRBD2. CDR3 size: 17 residues. Germline CDR1 is LGHNA and CDR2 is YNFKEQ. Trimming at V came to 6 bases and at J to 2 bases, leaving 12 bases not matched to a gene. The CDR3 DNA sequence: TGTGCCAGCAGACTTAGCGGGGGAGAACTATACACAGATACGCAGTATTTT. This encodes CASRLSGGELYTDTQYF.

Comment on this clone: Other nucleotide sequences in the sample specify the same CDR3. V gene TRBV7-3 combines with J gene TRBJ1-1; possibly TRBD1 for D (5 bases). Germline V lookup: CDR1 SGHTA, CDR2 FQGTGA. CDR3 size: 12 residues. Trimming left V 6 bases short and J 1 base short, with 6 bases between. CDR3 in amino acids: CASRGENTEAFF. The CDR3 nucleotides are TGTGCCAGCAGAGGGGAGAACACTGAAGCTTTCTTT.

V is TRBV28 and J is TRBJ1-5; perhaps TRBD1 as D (5 bases). V lost 5 bases to trimming and J lost 1 base, with 18 bases between them. Germline values: CDR1 MDHEN, CDR2 SYDVKM. The CDR3 spans 17 residues. CDR3 in DNA: TGTGCCAGCAGTCCCTCCCGCTGGGGCCTAAGCAATCAGCCCCAGCATTTT. It yields the protein CASSPSRWGLSNQPQHF.

This clone was found a few times. At one end the junction does not follow the germline gene, possibly because of a read error. This sequence joins TRBV5-1 and TRBJ1-2, with TRBD1 identical over 9 bases. CDR3 length: 13 residues. Germline lookup yields CDR1 SGHRS and CDR2 YFSETQ. CDR3 DNA sequence: TGCTCCAGCAGCCCCGGACAGGGGAATGGCTACACCTTC. This codes for CSSSPGQGNGYTF. Full variable domain (remainder filled in from reference TRBV5-1 and TRBJ1-2): KAGVTQTPRYLIKTRGQQVTLSCSPISGHRSVSWYQQTPGQGLQFLFEYFSETQRNKGNFPGRFSGRQFSNSRSEMNVSTLELGDSALYLCSSSPGQGNGYTFGSGTRLTVV.

The V call is TRBV28, the J call TRBJ1-5, with 7 nucleotides matching TRBD1. The germline V gene encodes CDR1 MDHEN and CDR2 SYDVKM. V was clipped by 5 bases and J by 4 bases; unmatched bases: 14. The CDR3 has 17 amino acids. In nucleotides, the CDR3 is TGTGCCAGCAGTCTCGCCCGGGCCTCAGGGGGTAATCAGCCCCAGCATTTT. Protein: CASSLARASGGNQPQHF.

This clone was observed at least ten times. The chain links TRBV29-1 to TRBJ2-1; 7 positions match TRBD2. The CDR3 loop spans 12 amino acids. The junction had 11 bases not matched to a gene; V was cut back by 3 bases and J by 15 bases. In germline, CDR1 is SQVTM, CDR2 ANQGSEA. The CDR3 reads CSVDWPDRGVFF. The CDR3 bases are TGCAGCGTTGACTGGCCGGACCGGGGGGTGTTCTTC.

V gene TRBV29-1 combines with J gene TRBJ1-1; D not certain. In germline, CDR1 is SQVTM, CDR2 ANQGSEA. V was cut by 3 bases and J by 2 bases, with 10 bases left in between. The CDR3 totals 13 residues. The CDR3 nucleotides read TGCAGCGTTGAGAGGCGCCCCAACACTGAAGCTTTCTTT. As protein: CSVERRPNTEAFF.

This clone was observed a handful of times. This chain joins TRBV7-2 and TRBJ2-1; D is possibly TRBD1 (6 bases). The germline gives CDR1 SGHTA, CDR2 FQGNSA. V lost 7 bases and J 1 base, leaving 17 bases between the germline ends. The CDR3 has 16 residues. CDR3 sequence (DNA): TGTGCCAGCACCACCACCTTGGACAGTTCCTACAATGAGCAGTTCTTC. This translates into CASTTTLDSSYNEQFF.

The V gene is TRBV5-4, the J gene TRBJ2-1, with TRBD2 matching 10 bases. V shed 5 bases and J 6 bases; nucleotides not matched to a gene: 8. The CDR3 covers 15 residues. Germline-derived CDR1 and CDR2 are SGHNT and YYREEE (reference sequence). The CDR3 spells CASSLAGAVANEQFF. The CDR3 DNA is TGTGCCAGCAGTCTAGCGGGGGCCGTCGCCAATGAGCAGTTCTTC.

This clone showed up many times. No conserved phenylalanine or tryptophan ends this CDR3, so it is likely a read error. The DNA is left out, because the CDR3 cannot be placed on it with certainty; the CDR3 is given as TCRdb lists it. V and J are TRBV11-2 and TRBJ1-6; the listed D gene, TRBD1, was not tested against the DNA. Germline values: CDR1 SGHAT, CDR2 FQNNGV. The CDR3 length is 9 residues, termini included. CDR3 sequence reads: CASSLGWGR.

This clone was found a few times. The chain carries TRBV7-7 and TRBJ2-1, with a tentative D call TRBD2 (6 bases). CDR1 is SSHAT and CDR2 is FNYEAQ in the germline V gene (reference sequence). Trimming left V 10 bases short and J 5 bases short, with 15 bases between. The CDR3 has 13 residues. DNA of the CDR3: TGTGCCACCTCGAGAATAGCGGACAATGAGCAGTTCTTC. Protein sequence: CATSRIADNEQFF.

This chain joins TRBV4-1 and TRBJ1-2; no clear D. Germline V gene sequence: CDR1 MGHRA, CDR2 YSYEKL. The CDR3 has 14 residues. The ends were cut back, 2 bases at V and 4 bases at J, with 11 bases in the middle. CDR3 DNA: TGCGCCAGCAGCCAATCGGCGGCGGCCTATGGCTACACCTTC. Its protein is CASSQSAAAYGYTF.

This clone was counted a few times. The chain has TRBV9 and TRBJ2-5, with D unresolved. CDR3 length: 13 residues. Trimming removed 0 bases at V and 6 bases at J, with 9 bases between. CDR1 and CDR2 from the germline V gene are SGDLS and YYNGEE. The CDR3 loop reads CASSVDWGQTQYF. CDR3 DNA sequence: TGTGCCAGCAGCGTAGATTGGGGTCAGACCCAGTACTTC.

This clone was found a few times. The chain has TRBV27 and TRBJ2-7, with 7 nucleotides matching TRBD2. V dropped 2 bases and J dropped 2; count of bases not matched to a gene: 12. The CDR3 has 17 residues. Germline V gives CDR1 MNHEY, CDR2 SMNVEV (reference sequence). This CDR3 is CASSLKFGGTLTYEQYF. The CDR3 nucleotides are TGTGCCAGCAGTTTAAAATTCGGGGGGACTCTGACCTACGAGCAGTACTTC.

This clone appeared a few times. The chain recombines TRBV7-2 with TRBJ2-1; the D gene is possibly TRBD1 (5 bases). Germline V lookup: CDR1 SGHTA, CDR2 FQGNSA. Trimming took off 2 bases at V and 8 bases at J, with 13 bases between the two ends. There are 14 residues in the CDR3. The CDR3 here is CASSLHQGSDEQFF. DNA for the CDR3: TGTGCCAGCAGCTTACATCAGGGTAGTGATGAGCAGTTCTTC.